The 32 T cell receptor beta chains reported below all come from one sample, sequenced in a study of blood T cell repertoires in COVID-19 (dated by TCRdb to 2020 to 2021). The library was produced with the immunoSEQ multiplex PCR assay. TCRdb took this table from immuneACCESS and kept in-frame rearrangements with V and J called. Such tables lack part of the clones; where checked against another copy, unresolved V genes explain under half of the gap, and the rest is unexplained. This sample has about 260,000 clones in its table, and 88% of those were observed once. The ten largest make up around 0.7% of the sample. Sequencing was carried out using peripheral blood. The origin of the receptors is a human donor in a cohort sampled during active COVID-19.

This chain links TRBV19 with TRBJ1-5, with unresolved D. The CDR3 covers 15 residues. V was trimmed by 3 bases and J by 1 base, leaving 10 bases between them. Germline V CDR1 and CDR2: LNHDA, SQIVND (reference sequence). The CDR3 coding sequence is TGTGCCAGTAGTATGGCGCCCGGGAGCAATCAGCCCCAGCATTTT. It codes for CASSMAPGSNQPQHF.

The chain is built from TRBV19 and TRBJ1-2; D might be TRBD1 (5 bases). CDR1 and CDR2 from the germline V gene are LNHDA and SQIVND (reference sequence). Trimming cost V 5 bases and J 2 bases, with 9 bases left between them. This CDR3 comprises 13 residues. Here the CDR3 reads CASSFQGNYGYTF. CDR3 DNA sequence: TGTGCCAGTAGTTTCCAGGGCAACTATGGCTACACCTTC.

The chain links TRBV12-3 or TRBV12-4 to TRBJ2-3; weak D call: TRBD1 (5 bases). CDR3 length: 11 residues. V lost 9 bases and J 4 bases, leaving 8 bases between the germline ends. This CDR3 is CASRGPDTQYF. The DNA for the CDR3 is TGTGCCAGTAGGGGCCCAGATACGCAGTATTTT.

The genes are TRBV6-5 and TRBJ2-2; 8 bases line up with TRBD2. The CDR3 is 16 amino acids. Per the germline V gene, CDR1 is MNHEY and CDR2 is SVGAGI. After removal of 4 bases from V and 1 base from J, the junction contained 5 bases not matched to a gene. The DNA for the CDR3 is TGTGCCAGCAGTTCTCCTACTAGCGGGAACACCGGGGAGCTGTTTTTT. This translates into CASSSPTSGNTGELFF.

The chain has TRBV7-9 and TRBJ1-2, with D tentatively TRBD1 (5 bases). Trimming left V 5 bases short and J 4 bases short, with 11 bases between. The CDR3 length is 13 residues. Per the germline V gene, CDR1 is SEHNR and CDR2 is FQNEAQ (reference sequence). The chain's CDR3 is CASSGQGGYGYTF. The CDR3 DNA is TGTGCCAGCAGCGGGCAGGGAGGCTATGGCTACACCTTC.

V usage is TRBV27 and J usage is TRBJ1-6; D uncertain. V lost 9 bases and J lost 4, with 13 bases in between. The CDR3 extends over 14 amino acids. CDR1 MNHEY and CDR2 SMNVEV come from the germline V gene (reference sequence). The CDR3 DNA reads TGTGCCAGTAGCCTAGTGGGTTATAATTCACCCCTCCACTTT. It codes for CASSLVGYNSPLHF.

The chain couples TRBV30 to TRBJ1-4; 7 bases are a match to TRBD1. This CDR3 is built from 14 residues. V shed 2 bases, J shed 5 bases, and the junction held 5 bases outside the gene matches. CDR1 is GTSNPN, CDR2 SVGIG, per germline (reference sequence). The CDR3 nucleotides read TGTGCCTGGAGTTTTCACAGGGGCAATGAAAAACTGTTTTTT. It codes for CAWSFHRGNEKLFF.

The V gene is TRBV12-5, the J gene TRBJ2-7; 10 bases agree with TRBD1. V gave up 0 bases and J gave up 3 bases; unmatched junction bases: 5. The CDR3 runs 16 residues. The V gene's germline CDR1 is LGHNT and CDR2 FRNRAP. The CDR3: CASGLVSGQGFYEQYF. For the CDR3, the DNA is TGTGCTAGTGGTTTGGTGTCGGGACAGGGGTTCTACGAGCAGTACTTC.

The chain employs TRBV6-4 and TRBJ2-7; weak D call: TRBD1 (6 bases). Germline V gives CDR1 MRHNA, CDR2 SNTAGT. The CDR3 runs 14 residues. The V end was cut by 9 bases, the J end by 7 bases, with 22 bases between. In DNA form, the CDR3 reads TGTGCCAGGCCTTACAGGGTAGCTACGGGTGAGCAGTACTTC. It translates to CARPYRVATGEQYF.

As concerns this clone: This specimen includes other DNA sequences encoding the same CDR3. The gene calls are TRBV4-3 and TRBJ1-2; D gene unclear. This CDR3 comprises 15 residues. Germline CDR1 LGHNA, CDR2 YSLEER. The V and J ends lost 6 bases and 0 bases respectively, with 14 bases between them. CDR3 DNA: TGCGCCAGCAGTCAGGTTCAGGATTCTAACTATGGCTACACCTTC. Its protein product is CASSQVQDSNYGYTF.

V and J are TRBV19 and TRBJ1-2, with a weak D call TRBD1 (5 bases). V was shortened by 2 bases and J by 4 bases, with 11 bases between the two germline ends. This CDR3 has 14 residues. The germline gives CDR1 LNHDA, CDR2 SQIVND (reference sequence). CDR3 in DNA: TGTGCCAGTAGTATAAGCGGGGGGGTCTATGGCTACACCTTC. Amino acids: CASSISGGVYGYTF.

The chain is built from TRBV27 and TRBJ1-2, with D possibly matching TRBD1 (5 bases). CDR3 length: 17 residues. V was trimmed by 4 bases and J by 7 bases, leaving 25 bases between them. Germline V lookup: CDR1 MNHEY, CDR2 SMNVEV (reference sequence). CDR3 sequence: CASSSSNRQFRPIGYTF. The CDR3 nucleotides read TGTGCCAGCAGTTCCTCCAATCGACAGTTTAGGCCGATTGGCTACACCTTC.

This sequence joins TRBV11-2 and TRBJ1-3; a possible D gene is TRBD1 (5 bases). V lost 4 bases and J 2 bases, leaving 15 bases between the germline ends. The germline V gene has CDR1 SGHAT and CDR2 FQNNGV. CDR3 length equals 16 residues. CDR3 sequence reads: CASSSVRGVAGNTIYF. Written as DNA, the CDR3 is TGTGCCAGCAGCTCAGTTCGGGGGGTCGCTGGAAACACCATATATTTT.

This chain links TRBV28 with TRBJ2-7, with 7 nucleotides matching TRBD1. This CDR3 has 12 amino acids. The germline gives CDR1 MDHEN, CDR2 SYDVKM. V trimming: 7 bases; J trimming: 4 bases; junction bases outside the gene matches: 4. The CDR3 loop is CASTTTGYEQYF. Written as DNA, the CDR3 is TGTGCCAGCACCACGACAGGGTACGAGCAGTACTTC.

The genes are TRBV11-2 and TRBJ2-7; D is possibly TRBD2 (6 bases). Between the trimmed V and J ends, which lost 10 bases and 6 bases, there was a span of 16 bases. From germline, CDR1 is SGHAT and CDR2 FQNNGV. The CDR3 extends over 12 amino acids. CDR3 loop: CATRGGLIEQYF. The CDR3 DNA sequence: TGTGCCACCCGAGGAGGGTTGATCGAGCAGTACTTC.

The chain employs TRBV5-6 and TRBJ2-7; 7 bases line up with TRBD2. The CDR3 extends over 15 amino acids. Germline V CDR1 and CDR2: SGHDT, YYEEEE. The V segment lost 4 bases and the J segment 1 base; nucleotides outside the gene matches: 8. The DNA for the CDR3 is TGTGCCAGCAGCCCAGAGCGGGAAGGGTCCTACGAGCAGTACTTC. The encoded protein is CASSPEREGSYEQYF.

The V gene is TRBV28, the J gene TRBJ2-3; D is ambiguous. V was cut by 1 base and J by 0 bases, with 11 bases left in between. The CDR3 is 16 residues long. The germline gives CDR1 MDHEN, CDR2 SYDVKM. DNA of the CDR3: TGTGCCAGCAGTTTATTAACGCGGCTTAGCACAGATACGCAGTATTTT. Residues: CASSLLTRLSTDTQYF.

The gene calls are TRBV28 and TRBJ2-7, with D tentatively TRBD1 (5 bases). This CDR3 region has 14 residues. V dropped 3 bases and J dropped 0 bases, with 9 bases sitting between them. CDR1 and CDR2 (germline): MDHEN, SYDVKM. For the CDR3, the DNA is TGTGCCAGCAGTTTGACAGTGAACTCCTACGAGCAGTACTTC. Residues: CASSLTVNSYEQYF.

V and J are TRBV30 and TRBJ1-6; D possibly corresponds to TRBD1 (5 bases). The CDR3 is 17 residues long. Germline V CDR1 and CDR2: GTSNPN, SVGIG (reference sequence). Trimming pared 3 bases from V and 0 bases from J, leaving 15 bases between. CDR3 DNA: TGTGCCTGGAGGGATTTAACAGGCTTCTCCTATAATTCACCCCTCCACTTT. Translation: CAWRDLTGFSYNSPLHF.

The CDR3 nucleotides read TGTGCCAGCAGTGAATATGGGAGTCTCTATGGCTACACCTTC. Translation: CASSEYGSLYGYTF. This sequence joins TRBV25-1 and TRBJ1-2; D uncertain. This CDR3 contains 14 residues. Trimming pared 0 bases from V and 4 bases from J, leaving 9 bases between. The germline gives CDR1 MGHDK, CDR2 SYGVNS.

This chain joins TRBV6-5 and TRBJ2-1, with 8 nucleotides matching TRBD2. Trimming removed 0 bases from V and 6 bases from J; junction bases left unmatched: 7. The CDR3 sequence is 16 residues long. Germline CDR1 MNHEY, CDR2 SVGAGI. The CDR3 is CASSYSGGGKPNEQFF. The CDR3 DNA reads TGTGCCAGCAGTTACTCGGGCGGGGGGAAACCCAATGAGCAGTTCTTC.

This rearrangement joins TRBV3-1 (or the pseudogene TRBV3-2) to TRBJ1-5; unclear D gene. Germline V gene data show CDR1 as LGHDT and CDR2 as YNNKEL (reference sequence). With 0 bases removed from V and 6 bases from J, the gap between germline ends came to 12 bases. This CDR3 region has 15 residues. DNA for the CDR3: TGTGCCAGCAGCCAAGATTCCGTGGCGGGTCAGCCCCAGCATTTT. As protein: CASSQDSVAGQPQHF.

In DNA form, the CDR3 reads TGCGCCAGCAGCCAAGACCTAGCGGGAGGGCAAGGTTCCTACGAGCAGTACTTC. This codes for CASSQDLAGGQGSYEQYF. V and J are TRBV4-3 and TRBJ2-7; 12 bases match TRBD2. The CDR3 loop spans 18 amino acids. J lost 1 base, V lost 0 bases, and 7 bases had no gene match. CDR1 and CDR2 (germline): LGHNA, YSLEER.

The genes are TRBV6-4 and TRBJ2-1; a weak D match, TRBD1 (6 bases). This CDR3 has 19 residues. Germline V lookup: CDR1 MRHNA, CDR2 SNTAGT. V lost 5 bases and J lost 0, with 23 bases in between. In DNA form, the CDR3 reads TGTGCCAGCAGTCTACAGGGAAGAGGTTTCCTGGCCTCCTACAATGAGCAGTTCTTC. Translation: CASSLQGRGFLASYNEQFF.

The chain carries TRBV7-9 and TRBJ2-5; 8 bases are a match to TRBD2. V shed 0 bases and J 2 bases; nucleotides not matched to a gene: 2. The germline CDR1 and CDR2 sequences are SEHNR and FQNEAQ (reference sequence). This CDR3 spans 15 amino acids. CDR3 sequence: CASSLAGGGQETQYF. CDR3 nucleotides: TGTGCCAGCAGCTTAGCGGGCGGGGGGCAAGAGACCCAGTACTTC.

This chain links TRBV7-6 with TRBJ2-7, with 9 nucleotides matching TRBD2. J gave up 2 bases and V 5 bases, and 7 bases lay outside the gene matches. The CDR3 spans 15 residues. CDR1 is SGHVS, CDR2 FNYEAQ, per germline. The CDR3 nucleotides are TGTGCCAGCAGCCCTAGCGGGACAGAAGCCTACGAGCAGTACTTC. Amino acid sequence: CASSPSGTEAYEQYF.

This clone was seen a handful of times. The rearrangement links TRBV5-1 to TRBJ1-2; the D is unclear. This CDR3 has 14 residues. CDR1 and CDR2 from the germline V gene are SGHRS and YFSETQ. Trimming removed 4 bases from V and 7 bases from J, with 17 bases in between. CDR3 in amino acids: CASSPSREAGGYTF. CDR3 coding DNA: TGCGCCAGCAGCCCGTCAAGGGAGGCGGGTGGCTACACCTTC.

The chain has TRBV9 and TRBJ1-3; no firm D call. Trimming left V 3 bases short and J 4 bases short, with 8 bases between. The CDR3 has 13 residues. In germline, CDR1 is SGDLS, CDR2 YYNGEE. The CDR3 DNA reads TGTGCCAGCAGCGCCTCCCCCGGAAACACCATATATTTT. It codes for CASSASPGNTIYF.

This chain uses TRBV19 with TRBJ2-7, with D possibly matching TRBD1 (6 bases). The V end lost 4 bases, the J end lost 3 bases, and 10 bases lay between the germline ends. The CDR3 covers 13 residues. Per germline, CDR1 LNHDA and CDR2 SQIVND (reference sequence). Here the CDR3 reads CASSTGQFYEQYF. The CDR3 bases are TGTGCCAGTAGTACTGGACAGTTCTACGAGCAGTACTTC.

The chain has TRBV6-1 and TRBJ2-1; 10 bases are shared with TRBD2. Trimming removed 2 bases from V and 6 bases from J; junction bases left unmatched: 7. The V gene's germline CDR1 is MNHNS and CDR2 SASEGT. This CDR3 spans 16 amino acids. The CDR3 region is CASSEPSGRFRNEQFF. Written as DNA, the CDR3 is TGTGCCAGCAGTGAACCTAGCGGGAGATTCCGCAATGAGCAGTTCTTC.

The chain combines TRBV5-1 with TRBJ2-7, with D hard to call. CDR1 is SGHRS, CDR2 YFSETQ, per germline. The CDR3 length is 14 residues. The V end was cut by 4 bases, the J end by 3 bases, with 14 bases between. CDR3: CASSPGVSYYEQYF. CDR3 nucleotides: TGCGCCAGCAGCCCGGGTGTGAGTTACTACGAGCAGTACTTC.

The rearrangement uses TRBV5-4 and TRBJ1-2; 7 nucleotides line up with TRBD1. CDR1 is SGHNT, CDR2 YYREEE, per germline (reference sequence). The J segment lost 2 bases and the V segment lost 4 bases, leaving 2 bases of the junction unmatched. The CDR3 totals 13 residues. As DNA, the CDR3 is TGTGCCAGCAGCAAGGACAGGAACTATGGCTACACCTTC. It encodes CASSKDRNYGYTF.